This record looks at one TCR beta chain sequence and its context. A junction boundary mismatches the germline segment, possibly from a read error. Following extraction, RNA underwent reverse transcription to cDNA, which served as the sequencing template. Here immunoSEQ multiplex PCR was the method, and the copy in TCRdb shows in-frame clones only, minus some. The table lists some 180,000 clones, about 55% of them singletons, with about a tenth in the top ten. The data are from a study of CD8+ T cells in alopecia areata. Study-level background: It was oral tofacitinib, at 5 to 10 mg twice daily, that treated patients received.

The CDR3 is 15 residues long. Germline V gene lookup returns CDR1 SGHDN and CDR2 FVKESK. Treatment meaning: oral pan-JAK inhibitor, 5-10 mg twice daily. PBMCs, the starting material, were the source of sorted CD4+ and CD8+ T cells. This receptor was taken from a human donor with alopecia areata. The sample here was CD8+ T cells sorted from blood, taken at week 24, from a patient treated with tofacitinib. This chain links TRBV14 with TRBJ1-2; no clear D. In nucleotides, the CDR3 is TGTACCAGCAGCCAATGGCACACCGCTAACTATGGCTACACCTTC. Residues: CTSSQWHTANYGYTF. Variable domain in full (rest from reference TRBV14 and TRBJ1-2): EAGVTQFPSHSVIEKGQTVTLRCDPISGHDNLYWYRRVMGKEIKFLLHFVKESKQDESGMPNNRFLAERTGGTYSTLKVQPAELEDSGVYFCTSSQWHTANYGYTFGSGTRLTVV.